This T cell receptor (beta chain) was captured by sequencing in a study of OX40 agonist ivuxolimab in advanced cancers. Study context: Dose-escalation patients had hepatocellular carcinoma, melanoma, renal cell or head and neck cancer. Study-level points and caveats: Low normalized clonal expansion also occurred in some nonresponding patients.

TCRdb keeps only in-frame clones here, not all; method: immunoSEQ multiplex PCR. The repertoire holds roughly 150,000 clones, with 85% to 95% as singletons. Germline V lookup: CDR1 MGHRA, CDR2 YSYEKL. CDR3 length: 16 residues. Trimming removed 0 bases at V and 5 bases at J, with 16 bases between. This clone was counted once. What it recognizes is unknown. The chain recombines TRBV4-1 with TRBJ1-2, with a possible D match to TRBD1 (5 bases). This TCR was sampled from an adult with an advanced solid tumor such as melanoma, head and neck, liver or kidney cancer. Specimen: CD4+ or CD8+ T cells sorted from blood, collected in a trial of the OX40 agonist ivuxolimab. CDR3 DNA sequence: TGCGCCAGCAGCCAAGATGGGGTGGGGCAGGTATATGGCTACACCTTC. Amino acid sequence: CASSQDGVGQVYGYTF.